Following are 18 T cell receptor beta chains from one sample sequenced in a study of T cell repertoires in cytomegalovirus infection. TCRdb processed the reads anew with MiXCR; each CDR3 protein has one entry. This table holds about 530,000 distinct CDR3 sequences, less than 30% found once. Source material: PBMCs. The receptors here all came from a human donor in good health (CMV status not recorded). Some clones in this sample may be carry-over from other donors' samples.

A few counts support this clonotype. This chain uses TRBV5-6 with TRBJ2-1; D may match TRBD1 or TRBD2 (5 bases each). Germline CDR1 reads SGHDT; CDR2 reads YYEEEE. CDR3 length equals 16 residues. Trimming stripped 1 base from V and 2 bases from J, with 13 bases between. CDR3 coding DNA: TGTGCCAGCAGCTTGCGTGGGACCATAACCTACAATGAGCAGTTCTTC. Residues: CASSLRGTITYNEQFF.

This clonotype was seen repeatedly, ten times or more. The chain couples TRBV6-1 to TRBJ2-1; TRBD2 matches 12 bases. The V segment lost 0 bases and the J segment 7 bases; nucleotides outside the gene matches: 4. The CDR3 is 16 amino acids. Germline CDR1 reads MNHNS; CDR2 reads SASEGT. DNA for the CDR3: TGTGCCAGCAGTGAAGCGCTAGCGGGAGGGCTGAATGAGCAGTTCTTC. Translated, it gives CASSEALAGGLNEQFF.

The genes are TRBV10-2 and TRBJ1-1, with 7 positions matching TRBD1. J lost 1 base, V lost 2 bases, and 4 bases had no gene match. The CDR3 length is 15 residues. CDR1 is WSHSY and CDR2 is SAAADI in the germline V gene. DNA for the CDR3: TGCGCCAGCAGTGAGGTCAGGGGGTCGAACACTGAAGCTTTCTTT. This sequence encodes CASSEVRGSNTEAFF.

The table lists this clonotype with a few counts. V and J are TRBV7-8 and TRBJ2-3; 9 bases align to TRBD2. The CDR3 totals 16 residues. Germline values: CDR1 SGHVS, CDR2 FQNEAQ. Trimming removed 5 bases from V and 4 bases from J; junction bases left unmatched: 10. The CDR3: CASSTRSGSFADTQYF. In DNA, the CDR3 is TGTGCCAGCAGCACCCGTAGCGGGAGTTTCGCAGATACGCAGTATTTT.

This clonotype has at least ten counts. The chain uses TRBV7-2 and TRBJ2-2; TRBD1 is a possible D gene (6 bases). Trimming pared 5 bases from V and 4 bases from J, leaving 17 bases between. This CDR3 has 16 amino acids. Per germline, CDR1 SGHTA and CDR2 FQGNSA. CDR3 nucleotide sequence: TGTGCCAGCAGCCCACAGGGATCGTATGGCACCGGGGAGCTGTTTTTT. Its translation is CASSPQGSYGTGELFF.

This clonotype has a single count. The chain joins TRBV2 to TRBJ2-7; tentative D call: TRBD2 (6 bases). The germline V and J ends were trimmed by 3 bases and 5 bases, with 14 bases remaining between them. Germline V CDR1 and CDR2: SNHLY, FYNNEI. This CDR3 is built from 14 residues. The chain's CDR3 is CASSDQRVDHEQYF. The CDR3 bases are TGTGCCAGCAGTGATCAGCGGGTAGACCACGAGCAGTACTTC.

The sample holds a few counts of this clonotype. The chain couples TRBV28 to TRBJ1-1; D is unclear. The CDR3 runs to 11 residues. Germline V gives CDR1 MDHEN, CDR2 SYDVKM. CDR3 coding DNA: TGTGAGACCCTGGGGAACACTGAAGCTTTCTTT. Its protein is CETLGNTEAFF.

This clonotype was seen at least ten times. CDR3 sequence: CASSWGLAGGETQYF. The DNA of the CDR3 is TGTGCCAGCAGTTGGGGACTAGCGGGAGGAGAGACCCAGTACTTC. The chain recombines TRBV6-1 with TRBJ2-5; 15 bases align to TRBD2. Germline values: CDR1 MNHNS, CDR2 SASEGT. The CDR3 loop spans 15 amino acids. The junction had 2 bases not matched to a gene; V was cut back by 5 bases and J by 4 bases.

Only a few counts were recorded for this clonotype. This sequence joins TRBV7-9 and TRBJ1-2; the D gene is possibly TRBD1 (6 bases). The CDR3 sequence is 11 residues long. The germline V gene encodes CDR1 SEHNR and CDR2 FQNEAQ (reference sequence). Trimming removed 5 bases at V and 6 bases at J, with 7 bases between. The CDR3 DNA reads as TGTGCCAGCAGCCCAGGGGATGGCTACACCTTC. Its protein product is CASSPGDGYTF. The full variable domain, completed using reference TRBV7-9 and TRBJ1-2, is DTGVSQNPRHKITKRGQNVTFRCDPISEHNRLYWYRQTLGQGPEFLTYFQNEAQLEKSRLLSDRFSAERPKGSFSTLEIQRTEQGDSAMYLCASSPGDGYTFGSGTRLTVV.

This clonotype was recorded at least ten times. The CDR3 sequence is CASSLVGGLGSYEQYF. The CDR3 region has the DNA TGTGCCAGCAGCTTAGTGGGGGGACTAGGTTCCTACGAGCAGTACTTC. This rearrangement joins TRBV7-2 to TRBJ2-7; 8 nucleotides match TRBD2. This CDR3 is 16 amino acids long. V shed 1 base and J 1 base; nucleotides not matched to a gene: 6. Per the germline V gene, CDR1 is SGHTA and CDR2 is FQGNSA.

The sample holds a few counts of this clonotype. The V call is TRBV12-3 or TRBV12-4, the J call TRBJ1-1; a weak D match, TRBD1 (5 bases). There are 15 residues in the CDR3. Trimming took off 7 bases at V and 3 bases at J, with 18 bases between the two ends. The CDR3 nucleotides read TGTGCCAGCAATACGAGACGGGACGGGGACACTGAAGCTTTCTTT. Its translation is CASNTRRDGDTEAFF.

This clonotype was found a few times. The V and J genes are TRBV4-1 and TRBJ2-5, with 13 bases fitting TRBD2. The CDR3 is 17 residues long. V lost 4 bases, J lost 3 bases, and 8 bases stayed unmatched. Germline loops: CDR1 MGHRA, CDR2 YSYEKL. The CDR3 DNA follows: TGCGCCAGCAGCCGACCCAAAGGACTAGCGGGAGAAGAGACCCAGTACTTC. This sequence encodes CASSRPKGLAGEETQYF.

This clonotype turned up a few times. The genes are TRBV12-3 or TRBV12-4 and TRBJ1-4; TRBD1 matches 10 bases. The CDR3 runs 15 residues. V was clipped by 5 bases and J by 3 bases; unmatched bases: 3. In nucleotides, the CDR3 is TGTGCCAGCAGTACCGGACAGGGGGCTAATGAAAAACTGTTTTTT. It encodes CASSTGQGANEKLFF.

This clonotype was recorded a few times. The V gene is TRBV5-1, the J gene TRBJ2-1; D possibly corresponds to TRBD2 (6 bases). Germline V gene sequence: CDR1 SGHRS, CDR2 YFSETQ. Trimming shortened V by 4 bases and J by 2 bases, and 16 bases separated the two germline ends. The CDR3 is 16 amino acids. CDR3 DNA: TGCGCCAGCAGCCATCGCCGGGAGCGGGCCTACAATGAGCAGTTCTTC. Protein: CASSHRRERAYNEQFF.

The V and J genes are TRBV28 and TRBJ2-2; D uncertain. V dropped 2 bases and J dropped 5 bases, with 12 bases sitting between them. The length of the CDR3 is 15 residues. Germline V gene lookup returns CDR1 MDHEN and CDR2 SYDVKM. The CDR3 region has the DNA TGTGCCAGCAGTTTACACAGTCCACTTACCGGGGAGCTGTTTTTT. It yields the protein CASSLHSPLTGELFF.

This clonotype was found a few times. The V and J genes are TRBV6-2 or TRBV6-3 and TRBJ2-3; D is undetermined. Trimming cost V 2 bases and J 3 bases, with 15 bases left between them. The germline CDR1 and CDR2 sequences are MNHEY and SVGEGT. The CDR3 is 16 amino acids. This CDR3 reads CASSYRPQAVTDTQYF. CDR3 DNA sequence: TGTGCCAGCAGTTACCGACCCCAGGCCGTGACAGATACGCAGTATTTT.

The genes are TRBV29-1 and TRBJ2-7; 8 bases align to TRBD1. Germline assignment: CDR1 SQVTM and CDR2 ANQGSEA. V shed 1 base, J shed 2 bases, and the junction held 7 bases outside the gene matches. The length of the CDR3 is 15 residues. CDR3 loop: CSVEAPGTGPYEQYF. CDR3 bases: TGCAGCGTTGAAGCTCCCGGGACAGGTCCCTACGAGCAGTACTTC.

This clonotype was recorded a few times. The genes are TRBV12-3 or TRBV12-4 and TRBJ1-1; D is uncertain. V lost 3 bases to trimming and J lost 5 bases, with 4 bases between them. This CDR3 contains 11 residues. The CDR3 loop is CASSFKTEAFF. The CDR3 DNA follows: TGTGCCAGCAGTTTTAAGACTGAAGCTTTCTTT.